This is a list of T cell receptor beta chains from one sample in a study of CD8+ T cells in alopecia areata. The protocol was immunoSEQ multiplex PCR, while the TCRdb copy is restricted to in-frame clones and leaves out a portion. The data hold 90,000 to 150,000 clones, with 58% observed a single time. The sequencing used CD8+ T cells sorted from blood, collected at week 4, from a patient treated with tofacitinib. Receptor source: a human donor with alopecia areata. The CDR3 runs from the conserved cysteine through the conserved F or W. D genes are given only for firm matches. For some rows the clone size is stated as once, few or many, or as a class when expanded; others skip it.

j_call	v_call	d_call	clone_size	cdr3_length	cdr3_aa	cdr3_nt
TRBJ2-1	TRBV30	TRBD2	few	14	CAWMGGGSYNEQFF	TGTGCCTGGATGGGCGGGGGGTCCTACAATGAGCAGTTCTTC
TRBJ2-1	TRBV9	-	-	14	CASSVDGGHNEQFF	TGTGCCAGCAGCGTAGATGGAGGGCACAATGAGCAGTTCTTC
TRBJ2-7	TRBV29-1	TRBD1	few	14	CSFMTGDGDLWQYF	TGCAGCTTTATGACAGGGGACGGGGATTTATGGCAGTACTTC
TRBJ2-3	TRBV21-1	-	-	17	CASSKVGNPGPPDTQYF	TGTGCCAGCAGCAAAGTCGGTAACCCAGGCCCCCCAGATACGCAGTATTTT
TRBJ1-4	TRBV7-9	-	few	16	CASSQDKGILNEKLFF	TGTGCCAGCAGCCAAGATAAGGGGATACTCAATGAAAAACTGTTTTTT
TRBJ1-2	TRBV7-9	-	-	14	CASSHPDTPYGYTF	TGTGCCAGCAGCCATCCTGATACCCCCTATGGCTACACCTTC
TRBJ1-2	TRBV11-1	-	-	13	CASSLEGGYGYTF	TGTGCCAGCAGCTTAGAAGGTGGTTACGGCTACACCTTC
TRBJ2-7	TRBV7-9	TRBD1	-	14	CASSPRDSSYEQYF	TGTGCCAGCAGCCCAAGGGACAGCTCCTACGAGCAGTACTTC
TRBJ2-7	TRBV27	-	few	14	CASSLSPGSYEQYF	TGTGCCAGCAGTTTATCCCCGGGCTCCTACGAGCAGTACTTC
TRBJ2-1	TRBV7-9	-	-	9	CKQGNEQFF	TGTAAACAAGGCAATGAGCAGTTCTTC
TRBJ1-2	TRBV4-2	TRBD1	-	14	CASSHPGGFYGYTF	TGTGCCAGCAGCCACCCAGGGGGCTTCTATGGCTACACCTTC
TRBJ2-3	TRBV7-9	-	-	18	CASSPSWSGRPFTDTQYF	TGTGCCAGCAGCCCCTCTTGGTCGGGGCGACCGTTCACAGATACGCAGTATTTT
TRBJ2-7	TRBV29-1	-	-	13	CSVGAGTSGEQYF	TGCAGCGTTGGAGCTGGGACCTCGGGCGAGCAGTACTTC
TRBJ2-1	TRBV13	-	-	16	CASSLGLGGVYNEQFF	TGTGCCAGCAGCTTAGGCTTGGGGGGCGTTTACAATGAGCAGTTCTTC
TRBJ1-1	TRBV11-1	TRBD1	many	17	CASSLAGTEYMNTEAFF	TGTGCCAGCAGCTTAGCCGGGACAGAATACATGAACACTGAAGCTTTCTTT
TRBJ1-2	TRBV30	TRBD1	-	13	CAWTPTGSNGYTF	TGTGCCTGGACCCCGACAGGGAGTAATGGCTACACCTTC
TRBJ1-1	TRBV7-2	TRBD1	few	15	CASSLLGQGGTEAFF	TGTGCCAGCAGCCTCCTGGGACAGGGCGGCACTGAAGCTTTCTTT